Included here is one TCR beta chain sequence, with context. It has no known antigen specificity. No quality values exist for individual bases; no much larger clone is one base distant. This sample is drawn from a study of cytomegalovirus exposure and HLA in healthy donors (TCRdb year 2017). Regarding the complete study: A later analysis indicated that the 120 or so validation repertoires were generated on the platform also employed for the roughly 650 repertoires of the first cohort. The study was designed to test whether signatures of past pathogen exposure could be identified by cataloging public T cell receptors. In addition to the first cohort of roughly 670 subjects, a separate validation cohort of 120 different subjects was used. The study combined high-throughput TCR immunosequencing, statistical association of individual TCRs with disease status, and machine learning to predict cytomegalovirus infection status. Study-wide conclusions, independent of this receptor: The classifier was reported to diagnose cytomegalovirus status with high specificity and sensitivity in both the original and validation cohorts. In the study, around 160 TCR beta chains were listed as associated with cytomegalovirus. Three of the identified cytomegalovirus-associated TCR beta chains were confirmed in vitro to be specific for cytomegalovirus antigens. Across donors, most TCR sequences were observed very rarely, whereas some public TCRs were present in many individuals. All 120 repertoires were used to score co-occurrence in the validation cohort in a later analysis, because that analysis had no HLA typing for the cohort. Subsequent analysis determined that TCRs grouped into clusters in the first cohort also showed a tendency toward co-occurrence across the 120 validation repertoires, and about 93% of cluster scores exceeded 0. According to the authors, the approach could potentially be generalized to other disease states and immunological phenotypes.

CDR3 length: 13 amino acids, cysteine to phenylalanine. The only DNA kept is the CDR3, 39 bases in frame from the first base. CDR1 and CDR2 (ENHRY, SYGVKD) derive from the germline V gene. V loses 7 bases, J loses 8 bases, and the germline ends lie 15 bases apart. Separate from the roughly 650-subject first cohort, the validation cohort of more than 90 subjects was the group to which the donors belonged. Library generation was performed with the immunoSEQ multiplex PCR assay. Per the authors' processing: A statistical classification framework was built for diagnosing cytomegalovirus status from the catalog of TCR beta chain sequences. The table was pulled from immuneACCESS by TCRdb, which kept in-frame rearrangements only. Such tables lose some clones; where checked, under half of the loss comes from unresolved V genes, and the rest has no known cause. V and J calls and clone size are copied from that table; D and trimming were computed from the DNA. The sample table shows around 130,000 clones, and almost 90% are seen once. Around 1.5% of the sample belongs to the ten largest clones.

The sample comprised PBMCs. This receptor was obtained from a man younger than 40 in good health and CMV-seronegative. The chain links TRBV10-3 with TRBJ2-1; a tentative D call is TRBD2 (7 bases match). The nucleotide sequence is given as TGTGCCATCAAGGGGGGGAGCTGGGATGAGCAGTTCTTC. Its protein product is CAIKGGSWDEQFF.